The next 5 T cell receptor beta chains were all read from a single sample in a study of human T cells and chemical hapten exposure. One entry per CDR3 protein, called by TCRdb with MiXCR from the 5' RACE reads. The table lists approximately 110,000 distinct CDR3 sequences, roughly 19% of them singletons, with roughly 2.8% in the top ten. Extraction of total RNA was performed on unfractionated whole blood. These receptors came from a human donor in good health.

The chain recombines TRBV12-3 or TRBV12-4 with TRBJ2-1; tentatively, D is TRBD2 (6 bases). V lost 7 bases to trimming and J lost 4 bases, with 11 bases between them. The length of the CDR3 is 13 residues. DNA of the CDR3: TGTGCCAGCATCCTAGGGACTTACAATGAGCAGTTCTTC. The encoded protein is CASILGTYNEQFF.

The rearrangement joins TRBV24-1 to TRBJ2-6; D remains unclear. Per germline, CDR1 KGHDR and CDR2 SFDVKD. The CDR3 is 14 residues long. V lost 7 bases to trimming and J lost 0 bases, with 6 bases between them. CDR3 residues: CATSRSSGANVLTF. CDR3 in DNA: TGTGCCACCAGCCGAAGCTCTGGGGCCAACGTCCTGACTTTC.

This clonotype occurred a few times. This chain joins TRBV28 and TRBJ2-1; 13 bases align to TRBD2. Germline V gives CDR1 MDHEN, CDR2 SYDVKM. V trimming: 5 bases; J trimming: 7 bases; junction bases outside the gene matches: 5. The length of the CDR3 is 15 residues. CDR3 loop: CASSRTTSGRNEQFF. The CDR3 DNA is TGTGCCAGCAGTCGCACGACTAGCGGGAGGAATGAGCAGTTCTTC.

In its sample, this clonotype was seen a few times. The V gene is TRBV20-1, the J gene TRBJ1-5; maybe TRBD1 (5 bases). Germline V gene sequence: CDR1 DFQATT, CDR2 SNEGSKA (reference sequence). V was shortened by 0 bases and J by 6 bases, with 15 bases between the two germline ends. This CDR3 has 15 amino acids. The CDR3 sequence: CSARDLFAGTQPQHF. In DNA, the CDR3 is TGCAGTGCTAGAGATTTATTTGCAGGGACTCAGCCCCAGCATTTT.

This clonotype was counted at least ten times. This chain uses TRBV7-3 with TRBJ2-1; D is unclear. From germline, CDR1 is SGHTA and CDR2 FQGTGA. CDR3 length: 14 residues. The V end lost 2 bases, the J end lost 7 bases, and 12 bases lay between the germline ends. CDR3 sequence: CASSLDITRNEQFF. CDR3 nucleotide sequence: TGTGCCAGCAGCTTAGATATTACTCGGAATGAGCAGTTCTTC.